This T cell receptor (beta chain) was identified during a study of blood T cell repertoires in COVID-19. Study summary: Acute and convalescent COVID-19 specimens originated in the United States, Italy and Spain.

Per the original data handling: Scientists estimated how many nucleated cells there were by amplifying reference gene primers. Assay: immunoSEQ multiplex PCR; the TCRdb copy retains only in-frame clones and omits some. The V and J calls and clone size are taken from that table; D and trimming were inferred from the DNA. Among around 300,000 clones, roughly 88% were seen once, and the ten largest hold roughly 9%. This clone was detected only a few times. The CDR3 runs to 15 residues. J gave up 6 bases and V 0 bases, and 5 bases lay outside the gene matches. Germline CDR1 SGHRS, CDR2 YFSETQ. The J gene is TRBJ1-5, the V gene TRBV5-1; 8 nucleotides align to TRBD1. Sequenced sample: peripheral blood. The source is a man in his late teens or twenties with active or convalescent COVID-19. CDR3 sequence (DNA): TGCGCCAGCAGCTTGGGCGGACAGGGCTTTCAGCCCCAGCATTTT. The encoded protein is CASSLGGQGFQPQHF.